A selection of T cell receptor beta chains follows, all from one sample in a study of T cell repertoires in cytomegalovirus infection. MiXCR was run by TCRdb on the reads, yielding one entry per CDR3 protein. The table has approximately 910,000 distinct CDR3 sequences, around 29% seen once. Their antigens are not known. Specimen: cultured CD8+ T cells from PBMCs, collected from culture after CMV antigen stimulation. These receptors came from a human donor in good health (CMV status not recorded). Some clones in this sample may be carry-over from other donors' samples. Both conserved end residues are part of each CDR3. Each record gives: clone size, V gene, J gene, D gene, CDR3 protein, CDR3 DNA. D genes are given only for firm matches. Clone size, where shown, is once, few, many, or a class for clones that have expanded.

-	TRBV20-1	TRBJ2-5	TRBD2	CSARTSGGEETQYF	TGCAGTGCACGGACTAGCGGGGGGGAAGAGACCCAGTACTTC
many	TRBV12-3/TRBV12-4	TRBJ2-1	-	CASSWDNEQFF	TGTGCCAGCAGTTGGGACAATGAGCAGTTCTTC
-	TRBV11-2	TRBJ2-7	-	CASSPDGRKQYF	TGTGCCAGTAGCCCTGACGGAAGAAAGCAGTACTTC
-	TRBV7-9	TRBJ1-2	-	CASSPPGRNYGYTF	TGTGCCAGCAGCCCCCCGGGACGTAACTATGGCTACACCTTC
many	TRBV7-9	TRBJ2-1	TRBD2	CASSSGTSGFYNEQFF	TGTGCCAGCAGCTCAGGGACTAGCGGGTTTTACAATGAGCAGTTCTTC
few	TRBV7-3	TRBJ1-2	TRBD1	CASSPRGRAYGYTF	TGTGCCAGCAGCCCCAGGGGGCGCGCCTATGGCTACACCTTC
-	TRBV12-5	TRBJ2-5	TRBD1	CASGSGTAQETQYF	TGTGCTAGTGGTTCCGGGACAGCCCAAGAGACCCAGTACTTC
few	TRBV15	TRBJ2-1	TRBD1	CATGRDRGNNEQFF	TGTGCCACTGGCCGGGACAGGGGAAACAATGAGCAGTTCTTC
-	TRBV19	TRBJ2-5	-	CASSIQPGAETQYF	TGTGCCAGTAGTATACAGCCAGGGGCAGAGACCCAGTACTTC
-	TRBV2	TRBJ1-2	-	CASNPRSEGYTF	TGTGCCAGCAATCCCCGGTCGGAAGGCTACACCTTC
-	TRBV27	TRBJ2-1	TRBD1	CASSLGTGGLYNEQFF	TGTGCCAGCAGTTTAGGGACAGGGGGCCTCTACAATGAGCAGTTCTTC
once	TRBV10-3	TRBJ1-2	-	CAIRAGNGYTF	TGTGCCATAAGGGCGGGGAACGGCTACACCTTC
-	TRBV11-3	TRBJ2-2	-	CASSLHRNTGELFF	TGTGCCAGCAGCTTACATAGGAACACCGGGGAGCTGTTTTTT
few	TRBV5-5	TRBJ2-1	TRBD1	CASGPRTGYRNEQFF	TGTGCCAGCGGACCCCGGACAGGGTATAGAAATGAGCAGTTCTTC